This T cell receptor beta chain was sequenced for a study of early T cells in non-severe SARS-CoV-2 infection. Study-wide results and caveats: Reliance on VDJdb matching favored anti-spike CD8 responses; private and CD4 specificities were missed.

CDR1 and CDR2 (germline): SGHTA, FQGTGA. The CDR3 length is 14 residues. The ends were cut back, 4 bases at V and 1 base at J, with 10 bases in the middle. Individual cDNA molecules were tagged with unique molecular identifiers, the study reported. From the 5' RACE reads, TCRdb called clonotypes with MiXCR, one entry per CDR3 protein. This table has tens of thousands of distinct CDR3 sequences, 5.1% appearing once. This clonotype was observed many times. As yet, its antigen is unknown. This TCR was recovered from an adult who was a healthcare worker with PCR-confirmed SARS-CoV-2 infection or an uninfected control (not recorded which). Sequencing was carried out using whole blood. The chain employs TRBV7-3 and TRBJ1-1; D gene uncertain. CDR3 nucleotides: TGTGCCAGCAGCTCTATGTCAGGGAACACTGAAGCTTTCTTT. This codes for CASSSMSGNTEAFF.